The clone carrying this T cell receptor (beta chain) was seen at least ten times. Its target is unknown. This entry comes from a study of CD8 T cells in ankylosing spondylitis. Looked up from germline, CDR1 is SNHLY and CDR2 is FYNNEI. Trimming removed 3 bases at V and 0 bases at J, with 8 bases between. This CDR3 region has 14 residues. Regarding the study as a whole: A TCR beta motif of roughly 8 highly homologous variants seemed to mark ankylosing spondylitis blood. As reported, disease-linked clones showed significant enrichment in matched ankylosing spondylitis synovial fluid.

A quantitative 5'-RACE method, one with molecular barcodes, was used to make TCR beta libraries. TCRdb ran MiXCR on the 5' RACE reads and lists one entry per CDR3 protein. The repertoire includes roughly 120,000 distinct CDR3 sequences, 7% of them detected once, and more than 10% sits in the top ten. The TCR was taken from a male donor with ankylosing spondylitis or in good health (not recorded which). The sample consisted of blood, either unsorted or a sorted T cell fraction (not recorded which). The J gene is TRBJ1-1, the V gene TRBV2; unclear D gene. The CDR3 DNA is TGTGCCAGCAGTGACGGCAGCTTGAACACTGAAGCTTTCTTT. Its translation: CASSDGSLNTEAFF.